The 30 T cell receptor beta chains below all came from one sample that was sequenced in a study of regulatory T cells in long-lasting Graves disease. Time point noted: persistent/refractory GD, antithyroid drugs over 5 years with positive TRAb. PBMC RNA was the source of the TCR library. The TCR beta library used iRepertoire HTBI primers with Arm-PCR amplification of CDR3. TCRdb re-called the multiplex PCR reads through MiXCR, storing one row per CDR3 protein. The table has approximately 690,000 distinct CDR3 sequences, 25% to 35% seen once. This specimen consisted of peripheral blood mononuclear cells (PBMCs), obtained when the disease was refractory, from a patient treated with antithyroid drugs. These receptors came from a female donor with Graves disease.

There are a few counts of this clonotype. This rearrangement joins TRBV15 to TRBJ2-5; 8 bases agree with TRBD2. With V trimmed by 1 base and J by 2 bases, 9 bases remained unmatched. Germline CDR1 and CDR2: LNHNV and YYDKDF (reference sequence). The CDR3 is made up of 17 amino acids. The CDR3 sequence is CATSRVFGAGGQETQYF. DNA of the CDR3: TGTGCCACCAGCAGAGTTTTTGGCGCGGGAGGACAAGAGACCCAGTACTTC.

This clonotype was observed at least ten times. The chain links TRBV7-3 to TRBJ2-5, with D possibly being TRBD1 (6 bases). CDR1 and CDR2 (germline): SGHTA, FQGTGA. Trimming took off 5 bases at V and 2 bases at J, with 9 bases between the two ends. This CDR3 comprises 13 residues. The CDR3 DNA is TGTGCCAGCAGCCTACAGGGACAAGAGACCCAGTACTTC. This translates into CASSLQGQETQYF.

V and J are TRBV7-6 and TRBJ2-2, with 8 bases lining up with TRBD1. Germline lookup yields CDR1 SGHVS and CDR2 FNYEAQ. The CDR3 sequence is 18 residues long. Losses at the gene ends were 5 bases for V and 4 bases for J; bases not matched to a gene: 15. The CDR3 nucleotides read TGTGCCAGCAGCCATATAGGGACAGGAAAGCTCGGCACCGGGGAGCTGTTTTTT. Encoded protein: CASSHIGTGKLGTGELFF.

The chain joins TRBV7-9 to TRBJ2-7; 11 nucleotides align to TRBD2. V lost 4 bases and J lost 4; bases outside the gene matches: 9. The CDR3 loop spans 16 amino acids. The germline V gene has CDR1 SEHNR and CDR2 FQNEAQ (reference sequence). The CDR3 DNA reads as TGTGCCAGCAGCTCCCCGACTAGCGGGGCCTTATACGAGCAGTACTTC. Protein product: CASSSPTSGALYEQYF.

This clonotype showed up many times. The V gene is TRBV15, the J gene TRBJ1-2; 7 bases align to TRBD1. This CDR3 spans 15 amino acids. Germline lookup yields CDR1 LNHNV and CDR2 YYDKDF (reference sequence). The J segment lost 4 bases and the V segment lost 2 bases, leaving 7 bases of the junction unmatched. The CDR3 sequence is CATSRSDRAAYGYTF. The DNA for the CDR3 is TGTGCCACCAGCAGATCCGACAGGGCGGCCTATGGCTACACCTTC.

This chain uses TRBV4-2 with TRBJ2-7, with 11 bases that match TRBD2. The CDR3 extends over 17 amino acids. With V trimmed by 1 base and J by 2 bases, 7 bases remained unmatched. Germline-derived CDR1 and CDR2 are LGHNA and YNFKEQ. The CDR3 is CASSQVRGLAAPYEQYF. The CDR3 DNA reads as TGTGCCAGCAGCCAAGTGAGGGGACTAGCGGCACCCTACGAGCAGTACTTC.

The chain's CDR3 is CASSPGAPPHEQYF. The CDR3 DNA sequence: TGTGCCAGCAGCCCGGGGGCCCCTCCCCACGAGCAGTACTTC. The V call is TRBV27, the J call TRBJ2-7; D is possibly TRBD1 or TRBD2 (6 bases each). Trimming removed 6 bases at V and 5 bases at J, with 17 bases between. Looked up from germline, CDR1 is MNHEY and CDR2 is SMNVEV (reference sequence). The CDR3 runs to 14 residues.

The chain joins TRBV19 to TRBJ2-1, with TRBD1 identical over 8 bases. CDR1 and CDR2 from the germline V gene are LNHDA and SQIVND (reference sequence). This CDR3 region has 14 residues. The V segment lost 7 bases and the J segment 6 bases; nucleotides outside the gene matches: 8. CDR3 in DNA: TGTGCCAGTAATACAGACGGACAGGGCAATGAGCAGTTCTTC. This sequence encodes CASNTDGQGNEQFF.

A note on this clonotype: Only one base separates this from a far larger clonotype, so it likely reflects a read error. The chain joins TRBV6-1 to TRBJ2-1; D might be TRBD1 (6 bases). This CDR3 comprises 14 residues. Germline V lookup: CDR1 MNHNS, CDR2 SASEGT. The CDR3 coding sequence is TGTGCCAGCAGTGGCACCGGGACACGCGAGACCAAGTACTTC. Residues: CASSGTGTRETKYF.

This clonotype was seen ten or more times. V usage is TRBV28 and J usage is TRBJ1-6; D is ambiguous. V was pared by 6 bases and J by 7 bases, with 10 bases between. The CDR3 runs to 13 residues. CDR1 is MDHEN and CDR2 is SYDVKM in the germline V gene. The CDR3 sequence: CASRGDLNSPLHF. CDR3 bases: TGTGCCAGCAGAGGAGACCTAAATTCACCCCTCCACTTT.

This clonotype has a handful of counts. A read error is likely here: a far larger clone is one base away. This chain joins TRBV6-1 and TRBJ2-5; 9 nucleotides align to TRBD1. V shed 6 bases and J 4 bases; nucleotides not matched to a gene: 3. CDR1 and CDR2 from the germline V gene are MNHNS and SASEGT. The CDR3 is 13 residues long. The CDR3 region is CASRPGQGETQYF. CDR3 sequence (DNA): TGTGCCAGCAGGCCGGGACAGGGAGAGACCCAGTACTTC.

The chain employs TRBV7-9 and TRBJ2-2, with a possible D match to TRBD2 (5 bases). CDR1 and CDR2 from the germline V gene are SEHNR and FQNEAQ (reference sequence). Trimming removed 4 bases at V and 4 bases at J, with 16 bases between. The CDR3 consists of 16 residues. The CDR3 is CASSSTGFVGTGELFF. CDR3 coding DNA: TGTGCCAGCAGCTCGACGGGGTTTGTCGGCACCGGGGAGCTGTTTTTT.

This chain joins TRBV28 and TRBJ1-5; D ambiguous. V shed 1 base and J shed 4 bases, with 11 bases lying between them. This CDR3 is built from 15 residues. Germline-derived CDR1 and CDR2 are MDHEN and SYDVKM. CDR3 residues: CASSLSGRLNQPQHF. The CDR3 DNA sequence: TGTGCCAGCAGTTTATCGGGCAGGCTGAATCAGCCCCAGCATTTT.

This clonotype showed up many times. This chain links TRBV28 with TRBJ1-4; D is undetermined. V was trimmed by 2 bases and J by 7 bases, leaving 8 bases between them. The CDR3 has 13 amino acids. Germline values: CDR1 MDHEN, CDR2 SYDVKM. The CDR3 loop is CASSLLGAEKLFF. CDR3 DNA: TGTGCCAGCAGTTTACTGGGAGCTGAAAAACTGTTTTTT.

This chain links TRBV15 with TRBJ1-4, with 8 bases aligning to TRBD1. Germline V lookup: CDR1 LNHNV, CDR2 YYDKDF (reference sequence). The CDR3 runs to 17 residues. Trimming at V came to 3 bases and at J to 3 bases, leaving 9 bases not matched to a gene. Here the CDR3 DNA reads TGTGCCACCAGCAGTGCCAGTGGGACAGGAGCTAATGAAAAACTGTTTTTT. Residues: CATSSASGTGANEKLFF.

This clonotype was counted between two and nine times. The J gene is TRBJ1-2, the V gene TRBV6-1; a weak D match, TRBD1 (5 bases). This CDR3 has 14 amino acids. Germline assignment: CDR1 MNHNS and CDR2 SASEGT. Deletions cut 4 bases from V and 6 bases from J, with 15 bases between. The CDR3 DNA sequence: TGTGCCAGCAGTGCCGCGGCGGGGGTAGATGGCTACACCTTC. Its protein product is CASSAAAGVDGYTF.

This clonotype turned up a few times. The gene calls are TRBV27 and TRBJ1-2; 8 nucleotides agree with TRBD1. CDR3 length equals 16 residues. Germline V gene lookup returns CDR1 MNHEY and CDR2 SMNVEV (reference sequence). V lost 6 bases, J lost 4 bases, and 13 bases stayed unmatched. CDR3 sequence reads: CASSGTGSLNGYGYTF. The DNA for the CDR3 is TGTGCCAGCAGCGGGACAGGATCCCTTAACGGCTATGGCTACACCTTC.

The CDR3 DNA follows: TGTGCCAGTAGTATAGGACTCGGGACCGGGGAGCTGTTTTTT. It encodes CASSIGLGTGELFF. The V gene is TRBV19, the J gene TRBJ2-2; D uncertain. The CDR3 is 14 amino acids. Per the germline V gene, CDR1 is LNHDA and CDR2 is SQIVND (reference sequence). Trimming shortened V by 1 base and J by 5 bases, and 8 bases separated the two germline ends.

Points on this clonotype: A much more abundant neighbour one base away suggests this may be a read error. CDR3 amino acids: CASNGDRGTYEQYF. The DNA of the CDR3 is TGTGCCAGCAATGGGGACAGGGGTACCTACGAGCAGTACTTC. The rearrangement links TRBV2 to TRBJ2-7; 10 nucleotides line up with TRBD1. This CDR3 has 14 residues. The junction had 5 bases not matched to a gene; V was cut back by 7 bases and J by 2 bases. Germline V gene sequence: CDR1 SNHLY, CDR2 FYNNEI.

At least ten counts were recorded for this clonotype. In DNA form, the CDR3 reads TGTGCCAGCACCCAACCGGGCGGTACCTACGAGCAGTACTTC. Amino acids: CASTQPGGTYEQYF. V gene TRBV6-1 combines with J gene TRBJ2-7, with D unclear. This CDR3 has 14 residues. CDR1 and CDR2 (germline): MNHNS, SASEGT. V lost 7 bases and J 2 bases, leaving 15 bases between the germline ends.

The J gene is TRBJ1-2, the V gene TRBV12-3 or TRBV12-4; TRBD1 matches 9 bases. Trimming took 6 bases from V and 2 from J; bases not matched to a gene: 13. This CDR3 spans 17 amino acids. The CDR3 here is CASSPGTGKNRNYGYTF. The CDR3 coding sequence is TGTGCCAGCAGCCCCGGGACAGGGAAAAATAGAAACTATGGCTACACCTTC.

This clonotype has a handful of counts. V usage is TRBV28 and J usage is TRBJ1-5; 7 nucleotides match TRBD1. This CDR3 is 17 amino acids long. Germline assignment: CDR1 MDHEN and CDR2 SYDVKM. Trimming cost V 7 bases and J 0 bases; bases outside gene matches: 12. This CDR3 is CASIGDRNFYSNQPQHF. The CDR3, as DNA: TGTGCCAGCATTGGGGACAGAAACTTTTATAGCAATCAGCCCCAGCATTTT.

Many counts were recorded for this clonotype. The rearrangement links TRBV6-5 to TRBJ1-5, with a weak D call TRBD1 (6 bases). Per the germline V gene, CDR1 is MNHEY and CDR2 is SVGAGI. V was pared by 6 bases and J by 0 bases, with 15 bases between. The CDR3 extends over 16 amino acids. The CDR3 is CASRYPDRNSNQPQHF. CDR3 DNA: TGTGCCAGCAGATACCCGGACAGAAATAGCAATCAGCCCCAGCATTTT.

The CDR3 protein is CASSRGGEGNYNSPLHF. In DNA form, the CDR3 reads TGTGCCAGCAGCCGGGGCGGGGAGGGAAACTATAATTCACCCCTCCACTTT. J is TRBJ1-6 and V is TRBV6-1, with D possibly TRBD1 on 5 matching bases. This CDR3 comprises 17 residues. Germline lookup yields CDR1 MNHNS and CDR2 SASEGT. Trimming cost V 6 bases and J 3 bases, with 18 bases left between them.

This rearrangement joins TRBV12-5 to TRBJ2-7; TRBD1 aligns across 11 bases. The germline V gene encodes CDR1 LGHNT and CDR2 FRNRAP. The CDR3 is 17 amino acids. J lost 0 bases, V lost 7 bases, and 11 bases had no gene match. CDR3 sequence (DNA): TGTGCTAGTGCCCAGGACAGGGGGCATGGAAGCTCCTACGAGCAGTACTTC. This sequence encodes CASAQDRGHGSSYEQYF.

The table lists this clonotype with a few counts. CDR3 in amino acids: CSARGQVSNQPQHF. The DNA for the CDR3 is TGCAGTGCTAGAGGACAGGTCAGCAATCAGCCCCAGCATTTT. The chain couples TRBV20-1 to TRBJ1-5, with D possibly TRBD1 on 6 matching bases. Trimming pared 1 base from V and 1 base from J, leaving 8 bases between. CDR1 and CDR2 from the germline V gene are DFQATT and SNEGSKA (reference sequence). This CDR3 has 14 amino acids.

There are a few counts of this clonotype. The J gene is TRBJ1-1, the V gene TRBV5-6; weak D call: TRBD1 (5 bases). Trimming cost V 3 bases and J 5 bases, with 8 bases left between them. Germline V lookup: CDR1 SGHDT, CDR2 YYEEEE. The CDR3 covers 12 residues. CDR3 nucleotide sequence: TGTGCCAGCAGCTGGGGGAGGACTGAAGCTTTCTTT. This gives the protein CASSWGRTEAFF.

This clonotype was seen at least ten times. The rearrangement joins TRBV11-2 to TRBJ2-5, with a possible D match to TRBD1 (5 bases). V lost 4 bases to trimming and J lost 3 bases, with 12 bases between them. The CDR3 sequence is 14 residues long. Per the germline V gene, CDR1 is SGHAT and CDR2 is FQNNGV. This CDR3 is CASSSEQVKETQYF. For the CDR3, the DNA is TGTGCCAGCAGCTCGGAACAGGTGAAAGAGACCCAGTACTTC.

This clonotype was seen a handful of times. The chain carries TRBV28 and TRBJ2-7; 8 bases map to TRBD1. V lost 7 bases to trimming and J lost 0 bases; unmatched junction nucleotides: 8. The CDR3 has 15 residues. In germline, CDR1 is MDHEN, CDR2 SYDVKM. CDR3 in amino acids: CASTPADRGSYEQYF. CDR3 DNA sequence: TGTGCCAGCACTCCTGCTGACAGGGGCTCCTACGAGCAGTACTTC.

In its sample, this clonotype was seen a few times. V is TRBV6-2 or TRBV6-3 and J is TRBJ1-4; no reliable D call. Trimming left V 0 bases short and J 4 bases short, with 12 bases between. This CDR3 region has 16 residues. Germline-derived CDR1 and CDR2 are MNHEY and SVGEGT. CDR3 in amino acids: CASSYSKEGYNEKLFF. The DNA of the CDR3 is TGTGCCAGCAGTTACTCGAAGGAGGGCTATAATGAAAAACTGTTTTTT.